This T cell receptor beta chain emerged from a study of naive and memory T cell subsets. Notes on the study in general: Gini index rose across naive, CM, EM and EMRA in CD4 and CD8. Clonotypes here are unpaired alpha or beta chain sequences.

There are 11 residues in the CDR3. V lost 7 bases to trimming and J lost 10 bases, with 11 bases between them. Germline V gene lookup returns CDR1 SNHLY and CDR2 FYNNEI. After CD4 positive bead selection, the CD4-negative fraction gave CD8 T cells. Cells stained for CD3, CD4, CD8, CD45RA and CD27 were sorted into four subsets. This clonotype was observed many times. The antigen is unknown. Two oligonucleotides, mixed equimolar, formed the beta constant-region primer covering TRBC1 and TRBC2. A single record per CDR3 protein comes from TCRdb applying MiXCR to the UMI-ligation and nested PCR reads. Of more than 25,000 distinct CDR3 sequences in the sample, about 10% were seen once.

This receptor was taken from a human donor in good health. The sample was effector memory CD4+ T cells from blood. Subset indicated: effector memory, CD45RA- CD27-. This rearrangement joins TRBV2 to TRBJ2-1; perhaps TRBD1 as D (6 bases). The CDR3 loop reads CASNRVLEQFF. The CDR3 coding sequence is TGTGCCAGCAACAGGGTGTTGGAGCAGTTCTTC.